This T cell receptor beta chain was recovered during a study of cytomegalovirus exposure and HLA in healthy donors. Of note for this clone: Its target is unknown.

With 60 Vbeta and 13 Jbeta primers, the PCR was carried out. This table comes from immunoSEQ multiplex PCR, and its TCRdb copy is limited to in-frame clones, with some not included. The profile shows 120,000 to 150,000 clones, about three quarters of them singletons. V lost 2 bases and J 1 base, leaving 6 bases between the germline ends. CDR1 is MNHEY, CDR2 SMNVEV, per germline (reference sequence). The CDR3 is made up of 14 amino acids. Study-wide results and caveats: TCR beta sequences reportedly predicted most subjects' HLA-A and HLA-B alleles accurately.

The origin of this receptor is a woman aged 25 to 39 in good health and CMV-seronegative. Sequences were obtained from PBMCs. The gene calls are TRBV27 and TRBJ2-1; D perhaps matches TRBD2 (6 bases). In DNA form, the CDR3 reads TGTGCCAGCAGTTTAAGCGGGTCCTACAATGAGCAGTTCTTC. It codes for CASSLSGSYNEQFF.